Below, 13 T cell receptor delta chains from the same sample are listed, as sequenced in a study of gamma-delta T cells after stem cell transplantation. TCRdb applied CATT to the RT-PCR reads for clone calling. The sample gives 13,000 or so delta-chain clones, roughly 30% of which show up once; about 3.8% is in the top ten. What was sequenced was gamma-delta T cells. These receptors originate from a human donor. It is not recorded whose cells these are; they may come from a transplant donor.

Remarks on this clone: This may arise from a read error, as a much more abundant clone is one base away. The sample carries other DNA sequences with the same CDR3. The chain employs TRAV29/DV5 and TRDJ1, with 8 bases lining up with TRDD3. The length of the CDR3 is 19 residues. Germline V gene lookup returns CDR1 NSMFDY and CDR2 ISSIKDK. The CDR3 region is CAASAGPGGPLLYTDKLIF. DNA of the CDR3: TGTGCCGCAAGCGCGGGTCCTGGGGGACCCCTCCTTTACACCGATAAACTCATCTTT.

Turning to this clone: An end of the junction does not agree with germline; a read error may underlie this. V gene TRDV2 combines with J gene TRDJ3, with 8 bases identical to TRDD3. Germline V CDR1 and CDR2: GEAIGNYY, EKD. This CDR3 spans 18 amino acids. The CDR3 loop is CACDKRGDRTWDTLQMFF. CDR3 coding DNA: TGTGCCTGTGACAAAAGGGGGGATAGAACCTGGGACACCCTACAGATGTTTTTC.

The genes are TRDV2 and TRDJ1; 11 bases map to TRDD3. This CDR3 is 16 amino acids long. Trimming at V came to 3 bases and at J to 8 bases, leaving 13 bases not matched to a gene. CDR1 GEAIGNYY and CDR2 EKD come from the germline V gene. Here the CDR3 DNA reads TGTGCCTGTGACCGAAAACTGGGGGATATGAGTCCGAAACTCATCTTT. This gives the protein CACDRKLGDMSPKLIF.

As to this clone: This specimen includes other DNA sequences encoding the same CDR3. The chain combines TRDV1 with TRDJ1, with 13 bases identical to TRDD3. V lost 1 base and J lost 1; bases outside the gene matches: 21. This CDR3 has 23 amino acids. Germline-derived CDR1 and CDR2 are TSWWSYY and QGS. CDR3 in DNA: TGTGCTCTTGGGGAACAACGGCACTGTAGTACTGGGGGATACGGATACACCACCGATAAACTCATCTTT. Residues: CALGEQRHCSTGGYGYTTDKLIF.

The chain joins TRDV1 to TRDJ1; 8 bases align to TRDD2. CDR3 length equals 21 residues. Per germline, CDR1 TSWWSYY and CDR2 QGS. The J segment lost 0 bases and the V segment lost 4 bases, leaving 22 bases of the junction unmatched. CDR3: CALGAYFLQPITGGYTDKLIF. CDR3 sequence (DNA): TGTGCTCTTGGGGCCTACTTCCTACAGCCCATTACTGGAGGGTACACCGATAAACTCATCTTT.

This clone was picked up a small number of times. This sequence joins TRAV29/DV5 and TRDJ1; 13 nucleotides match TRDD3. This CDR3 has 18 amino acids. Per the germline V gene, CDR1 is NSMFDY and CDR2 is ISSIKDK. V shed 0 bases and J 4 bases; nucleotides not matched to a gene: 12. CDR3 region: CAASAGTGGYGDHDKLIF. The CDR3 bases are TGTGCAGCAAGCGCGGGTACTGGGGGATACGGCGATCACGATAAACTCATCTTT.

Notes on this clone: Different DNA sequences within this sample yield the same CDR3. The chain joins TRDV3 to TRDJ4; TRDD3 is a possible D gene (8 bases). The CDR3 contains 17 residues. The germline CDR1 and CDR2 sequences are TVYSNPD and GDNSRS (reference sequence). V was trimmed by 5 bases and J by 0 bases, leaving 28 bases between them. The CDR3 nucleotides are TGTGCCCGACTAACTTTCCTACCCCACTGGGGGCCCAGACCCCTGATCTTT. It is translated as CARLTFLPHWGPRPLIF.

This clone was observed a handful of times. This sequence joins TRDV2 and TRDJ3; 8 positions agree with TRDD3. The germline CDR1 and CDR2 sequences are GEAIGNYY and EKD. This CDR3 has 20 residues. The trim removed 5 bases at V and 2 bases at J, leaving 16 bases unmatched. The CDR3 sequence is CACVCKDWGRSTWDTRQMFF. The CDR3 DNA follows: TGTGCCTGTGTCTGTAAAGACTGGGGGCGCTCTACCTGGGACACCCGACAGATGTTTTTC.

For the CDR3, the DNA is TGTGCAGCAAGCCGATTTCTGTACTGGGGGATACCCGATAAACTCATCTTT. It translates to CAASRFLYWGIPDKLIF. The rearrangement links TRAV29/DV5 to TRDJ1; 12 positions match TRDD3. Germline V gene sequence: CDR1 NSMFDY, CDR2 ISSIKDK. The trim removed 1 base at V and 3 bases at J, leaving 10 bases unmatched. The CDR3 extends over 17 amino acids. Using reference TRAV29/DV5 and TRDJ1 for the parts outside the CDR3, the full variable domain is DQQVKQNSPSLSVQEGRISILNCDYTNSMFDYFLWYKKYPAEGPTFLISISSIKDKNEDGRFTVFLNKSAKHLSLHIVPSQPGDSAVYFCAASRFLYWGIPDKLIFGKGTRVTVEP.

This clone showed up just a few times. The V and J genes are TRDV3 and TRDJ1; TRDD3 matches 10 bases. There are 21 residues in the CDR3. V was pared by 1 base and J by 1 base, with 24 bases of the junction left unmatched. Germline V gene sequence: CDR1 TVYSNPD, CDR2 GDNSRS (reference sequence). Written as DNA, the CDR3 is TGTGCCTTTATCCCCACTTTCCCACGGGTTAAAGGGGGATACGCCACCGATAAACTCATCTTT. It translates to CAFIPTFPRVKGGYATDKLIF.

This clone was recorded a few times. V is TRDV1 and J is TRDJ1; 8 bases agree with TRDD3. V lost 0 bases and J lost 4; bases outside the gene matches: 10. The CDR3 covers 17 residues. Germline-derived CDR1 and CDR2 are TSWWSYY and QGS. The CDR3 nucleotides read TGTGCTCTTGGGGAACTTCCCCTACTGGGGGCGTTCGATAAACTCATCTTT. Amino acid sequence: CALGELPLLGAFDKLIF.

As DNA, the CDR3 is TGTGCTCTTGGGGAATCCGTCCCTCCTACGGGTGGTCGGTACTGGGGGATACGAATAGCTTTGACAGCACAACTCTTCTTT. It specifies CALGESVPPTGGRYWGIRIALTAQLFF. This chain links TRDV1 with TRDJ2; 13 nucleotides agree with TRDD3. The germline CDR1 and CDR2 sequences are TSWWSYY and QGS. V lost 2 bases and J lost 0; bases outside the gene matches: 30. CDR3 length: 27 residues.

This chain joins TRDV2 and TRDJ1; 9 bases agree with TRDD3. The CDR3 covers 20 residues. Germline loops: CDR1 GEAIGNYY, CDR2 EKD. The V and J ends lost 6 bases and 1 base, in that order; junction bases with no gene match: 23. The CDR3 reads CACRNGRYWGRHLGTDKLIF. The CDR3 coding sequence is TGTGCCTGTAGAAACGGAAGGTACTGGGGGAGACATTTGGGCACCGATAAACTCATCTTT.